Reported below is one TCR beta chain. This sample is drawn from a study of blood T cell repertoires in COVID-19. Across the study: Specimens from acute and convalescent COVID-19 originated in the United States, Italy and Spain. Sample material is recorded as cDNA or gDNA derived from T cells, B-cell-depleted T cells, or PBMCs.

The CDR3 loop spans 15 amino acids. Germline CDR1 DFQATT, CDR2 SNEGSKA (reference sequence). V was cut by 3 bases and J by 6 bases, with 20 bases left in between. In the source study's methods: Estimation of nucleated cell counts was performed using reference gene primer amplification. The protocol was immunoSEQ multiplex PCR, while the TCRdb copy is restricted to in-frame clones and leaves out a portion. The DNA was the basis for D and trimming; V, J and clone size are from that table. In the table there are some 320,000 clones, 70% to 90% of which are singletons. The receptor was isolated from a human donor in a cohort sampled during active COVID-19. Sequencing input: peripheral blood. The J gene is TRBJ1-2, the V gene TRBV20-1, with D unclear. The CDR3 loop reads CSASPREEGVDGYTF. In nucleotides, the CDR3 is TGCAGTGCTAGTCCCCGCGAGGAGGGAGTAGATGGCTACACCTTC.